The rows below give T cell receptor beta chains drawn from one sample of a study of regulatory T cells in long-lasting Graves disease. TCRdb independently ran MiXCR on the multiplex PCR reads; one entry per CDR3 protein. The sample carries some 500,000 distinct CDR3 sequences, about 16% recorded once. These same data were also listed under a study on T cells in Graves' hyperthyroidism and ophthalmopathy.

The sample consisted of peripheral blood mononuclear cells (PBMCs), taken at new diagnosis, from a patient treated with antithyroid drugs. These receptors all come from a woman aged 40-65 years with Graves disease. CDR3s include the opening cysteine and the closing phenylalanine or tryptophan. Fields, in order: D gene, J gene, V gene, clone size, CDR3 protein, CDR3 DNA. A D gene is named only where the DNA matches it firmly. Size values are once, few and many counts, or a class for expanded clones, and some rows have none.

D: -; J: TRBJ2-2; V: TRBV30; size: many; CDR3: CAWAARGREGGKLFF; DNA: TGTGCCTGGGCTGCCAGGGGACGCGAGGGCGGCAAGCTGTTTTTT
D: -; J: TRBJ1-5; V: TRBV10-3; size: -; CDR3: CAISGQSNQPQHF; DNA: TGTGCCATCAGTGGGCAGAGCAATCAGCCCCAGCATTTT
D: TRBD1; J: TRBJ2-7; V: TRBV28; size: many; CDR3: CASRGGGQGPYEQYF; DNA: TGTGCCAGCAGAGGAGGGGGACAGGGCCCCTACGAGCAGTACTTC
D: TRBD1; J: TRBJ2-7; V: TRBV20-1; size: -; CDR3: CSALGTGGYERYF; DNA: TGCAGTGCTCTCGGGACAGGGGGCTACGAGCGGTACTTC
D: TRBD1; J: TRBJ1-2; V: TRBV9; size: many; CDR3: CASSVEGQGAYGYTF; DNA: TGTGCCAGCAGCGTAGAGGGACAGGGGGCATATGGCTACACCTTC
D: TRBD2; J: TRBJ2-3; V: TRBV15; size: -; CDR3: CATSNGPGGDTQYF; DNA: TGTGCCACCAGCAACGGACCGGGGGGGGATACGCAGTATTTT
D: -; J: TRBJ1-2; V: TRBV7-2; size: many; CDR3: CASSLIGVSYGYTF; DNA: TGTGCCAGCAGCTTAATAGGGGTGTCCTATGGCTACACCTTC
D: -; J: TRBJ2-3; V: TRBV28; size: many; CDR3: CASSPLLGKSTDTQYF; DNA: TGTGCCAGCAGCCCACTACTAGGGAAATCCACAGATACGCAGTATTTT
D: -; J: TRBJ1-2; V: TRBV20-1; size: -; CDR3: CSGRDLGGGGYTF; DNA: TGCAGTGGCAGAGATCTGGGAGGCGGAGGCTACACCTTC
D: -; J: TRBJ2-1; V: TRBV7-2; size: few; CDR3: CASTLIRNQYNEQFF; DNA: TGTGCCAGCACCTTAATTAGGAACCAATACAATGAGCAGTTCTTC
D: TRBD1; J: TRBJ1-1; V: TRBV14; size: many; CDR3: CASSPSGQVNTEAFF; DNA: TGTGCCAGCAGCCCCTCGGGACAGGTTAACACTGAAGCTTTCTTT
D: TRBD2; J: TRBJ2-7; V: TRBV20-1; size: few; CDR3: CSIKRESSYEQYF; DNA: TGCAGTATCAAGCGGGAGAGCTCCTACGAGCAGTACTTC
D: TRBD1; J: TRBJ2-5; V: TRBV20-1; size: many; CDR3: CSASDRGLPETQYF; DNA: TGCAGTGCTAGCGACAGGGGGTTGCCGGAGACCCAGTACTTC
D: TRBD2; J: TRBJ2-7; V: TRBV12-3/TRBV12-4; size: -; CDR3: CASSPTTSGEQYF; DNA: TGTGCCAGCAGCCCGACCACTAGCGGCGAGCAGTACTTC
D: -; J: TRBJ2-3; V: TRBV5-5; size: many; CDR3: CASSLVTPDRQYF; DNA: TGTGCCAGCAGCTTGGTAACCCCCGATCGGCAGTATTTT
D: TRBD1; J: TRBJ2-1; V: TRBV28; size: few; CDR3: CASSLLGTDNEQFF; DNA: TGTGCCAGCAGTTTACTCGGGACAGACAATGAGCAGTTCTTC
D: -; J: TRBJ2-7; V: TRBV5-1; size: many; CDR3: CASSSGGDSQAHYEQYF; DNA: TGTGCCAGCAGCTCGGGGGGGGACAGCCAGGCTCACTACGAGCAGTACTTC
D: -; J: TRBJ1-2; V: TRBV20-1; size: -; CDR3: CSASDTASYTF; DNA: TGCAGTGCTAGCGACACAGCCAGCTACACCTTC
D: TRBD1; J: TRBJ1-2; V: TRBV10-3; size: -; CDR3: CAISWDSERGSVNYGYTF; DNA: TGTGCCATCAGTTGGGACAGCGAGCGAGGGAGCGTTAACTATGGCTACACCTTC
D: TRBD1; J: TRBJ2-2; V: TRBV12-3/TRBV12-4; size: many; CDR3: CASSRGQEGGELFF; DNA: TGTGCCAGCAGTCGTGGACAGGAAGGCGGGGAGCTGTTTTTT
D: TRBD1; J: TRBJ1-1; V: TRBV4-1; size: -; CDR3: CASSHTGGMNTEAFF; DNA: TGCGCCAGCAGCCACACAGGGGGCATGAACACTGAAGCTTTCTTT
D: TRBD1; J: TRBJ2-1; V: TRBV29-1; size: few; CDR3: CSARTGGSYNEQFF; DNA: TGCAGCGCCCGGACAGGGGGGTCCTACAATGAGCAGTTCTTC
D: -; J: TRBJ2-7; V: TRBV11-2; size: many; CDR3: CASSYEGFYYEQYF; DNA: TGTGCCAGCAGTTATGAGGGGTTTTATTACGAGCAGTACTTC
D: -; J: TRBJ1-2; V: TRBV3-1; size: -; CDR3: CASSHRLFSRTVGGYTF; DNA: TGTGCCAGCAGCCATCGTCTTTTCTCCAGGACTGTGGGAGGCTACACCTTC
D: -; J: TRBJ1-1; V: TRBV11-2; size: many; CDR3: CASSLYSNTEAFF; DNA: TGTGCCAGCAGCTTATACTCGAACACTGAAGCTTTCTTT
D: -; J: TRBJ2-2; V: TRBV11-2; size: many; CDR3: CASRQIQGNTGELFF; DNA: TGTGCCAGCAGGCAAATCCAGGGGAACACCGGGGAGCTGTTTTTT
D: TRBD2; J: TRBJ2-1; V: TRBV29-1; size: -; CDR3: CSVEDGTSGGYSSYNEQFF; DNA: TGCAGCGTTGAAGATGGAACTAGCGGGGGGTATAGCTCCTACAATGAGCAGTTCTTC
D: -; J: TRBJ2-5; V: TRBV2; size: many; CDR3: CASSQQGGEETQYF; DNA: TGTGCCAGCAGTCAACAGGGGGGGGAAGAGACCCAGTACTTC
D: -; J: TRBJ2-7; V: TRBV6-1; size: many; CDR3: CASSPGQTYEQYF; DNA: TGTGCCAGCAGCCCCGGACAGACCTACGAGCAGTACTTC
D: -; J: TRBJ1-2; V: TRBV29-1; size: -; CDR3: CSVLRSYGYTF; DNA: TGCAGCGTTCTCAGGAGCTATGGCTACACCTTC
D: -; J: TRBJ1-1; V: TRBV12-3/TRBV12-4; size: many; CDR3: CASSLSTARTAVTAFF; DNA: TGTGCCAGCAGTTTATCGACTGCCCGGACAGCCGTAACAGCTTTCTTT
D: -; J: TRBJ2-1; V: TRBV25-1; size: many; CDR3: CASSDLSSYNEQFF; DNA: TGTGCCAGCAGTGACCTGAGCTCCTACAATGAGCAGTTCTTC
D: -; J: TRBJ2-5; V: TRBV25-1; size: -; CDR3: CASSSQAGTQYF; DNA: TGTGCCAGCAGTTCTCAGGCCGGGACCCAGTACTTC
D: -; J: TRBJ2-7; V: TRBV28; size: -; CDR3: CASSFQGSYEQYF; DNA: TGTGCCAGCAGTTTTCAGGGTAGCTACGAGCAGTACTTC
D: -; J: TRBJ2-7; V: TRBV5-6; size: -; CDR3: CASSLEAYEQYF; DNA: TGTGCCAGCAGCTTGGAGGCTTACGAGCAGTACTTC
D: TRBD1; J: TRBJ1-5; V: TRBV15; size: -; CDR3: CATSRGGTGFDQPQHF; DNA: TGTGCCACCAGCAGAGGCGGGACAGGGTTCGATCAGCCCCAGCATTTT
D: -; J: TRBJ2-5; V: TRBV28; size: many; CDR3: CASGFSFQETQYF; DNA: TGTGCCAGCGGATTTTCGTTCCAAGAGACCCAGTACTTC
D: -; J: TRBJ1-2; V: TRBV29-1; size: many; CDR3: CSIRTYQAGYTF; DNA: TGCAGCATACGGACGTACCAAGCTGGCTACACCTTC
D: -; J: TRBJ2-7; V: TRBV6-2/TRBV6-3; size: -; CDR3: CASSLLPGTAFYEQYF; DNA: TGTGCCAGCAGTTTACTCCCTGGGACCGCCTTCTACGAGCAGTACTTC
D: -; J: TRBJ1-5; V: TRBV4-1; size: -; CDR3: CASSHTTGTPYSNQPQHF; DNA: TGCGCCAGCAGCCATACTACCGGGACACCTTATAGCAATCAGCCCCAGCATTTT
D: -; J: TRBJ1-2; V: TRBV6-1; size: many; CDR3: CASSEGTARYGYTF; DNA: TGCGCCAGCAGTGAGGGGACCGCTCGCTATGGCTACACCTTC
D: -; J: TRBJ1-6; V: TRBV11-3; size: few; CDR3: CASSLDTAPLHF; DNA: TGTGCCAGCAGCTTAGATACGGCACCCCTCCACTTT
D: -; J: TRBJ2-5; V: TRBV20-1; size: -; CDR3: CSASGLALARETQYF; DNA: TGCAGTGCTAGTGGGCTAGCATTGGCGAGGGAGACCCAGTACTTC
D: TRBD2; J: TRBJ2-1; V: TRBV12-5; size: many; CDR3: CASGLTSEGGHEQFF; DNA: TGTGCTAGTGGTTTGACTAGCGAGGGTGGGCATGAGCAGTTCTTC
D: -; J: TRBJ2-7; V: TRBV7-9; size: many; CDR3: CASSPQGRGRSYEQYF; DNA: TGTGCCAGCAGCCCACAGGGGCGGGGCCGCTCCTACGAGCAGTACTTC
D: -; J: TRBJ2-1; V: TRBV11-2; size: many; CDR3: CASSLGVWAGQFF; DNA: TGTGCCAGCAGCCTTGGGGTTTGGGCGGGGCAGTTCTTC
D: -; J: TRBJ1-2; V: TRBV10-3; size: many; CDR3: CAISEGGYGYTF; DNA: TGTGCCATCAGTGAAGGGGGGTATGGCTACACCTTC
D: -; J: TRBJ1-5; V: TRBV2; size: few; CDR3: CASKRVEEQPQHF; DNA: TGTGCCAGCAAGCGGGTGGAGGAACAGCCCCAGCATTTT
D: -; J: TRBJ2-3; V: TRBV3-1; size: many; CDR3: CASSQGPSEGAF; DNA: TGTGCCAGCAGCCAAGGTCCTAGCGAGGGCGCCTTT
D: -; J: TRBJ1-2; V: TRBV12-3/TRBV12-4; size: -; CDR3: CASSFNLGDNYGYTF; DNA: TGTGCCAGCAGTTTCAACCTCGGGGATAACTATGGCTACACCTTC
D: TRBD2; J: TRBJ2-1; V: TRBV6-1; size: many; CDR3: CASSEGSGGQDEQFF; DNA: TGTGCCAGCAGTGAAGGGTCGGGGGGTCAGGATGAGCAGTTCTTC